The 16 T cell receptor beta chains below all came from one sample that was sequenced in a study of cytomegalovirus exposure and HLA in healthy donors. Primers for the PCR totalled 60 Vbeta and 13 Jbeta. Generated by immunoSEQ multiplex PCR, the TCRdb table keeps only in-frame clones and is missing some. Of 250,000 to 300,000 clones in the sample, 70% to 90% were seen once. Specimen: PBMCs. These receptors were collected from a woman between 35 and 50 years old in good health and CMV-seropositive.

This chain connects TRBV6-1 to TRBJ1-2; 7 bases match TRBD1. The CDR3 spans 13 residues. J lost 6 bases, V lost 1 base, and 2 bases had no gene match. Germline CDR1 MNHNS, CDR2 SASEGT. CDR3 bases: TGTGCCAGCAGTGAAGGACAGGGTCATGGCTACACCTTC. Its protein is CASSEGQGHGYTF.

This chain joins TRBV7-2 and TRBJ2-1; 9 bases agree with TRBD2. Trimming removed 1 base from V and 8 bases from J; junction bases left unmatched: 12. The CDR3 runs 17 residues. Germline V gene sequence: CDR1 SGHTA, CDR2 FQGNSA. The CDR3 sequence: CASSLVGFSGSRDEQFF. The DNA of the CDR3 is TGTGCCAGCAGCTTAGTGGGTTTTAGCGGGAGTAGGGATGAGCAGTTCTTC.

The gene calls are TRBV6-6 and TRBJ1-1; D possibly corresponds to TRBD1 (6 bases). CDR1 is MNHNY and CDR2 is SVGAGI in the germline V gene (reference sequence). Trimming stripped 2 bases from V and 2 bases from J, with 15 bases between. CDR3 size: 16 residues. The CDR3 region has the DNA TGTGCCAGCAGTTACCCCACCGGACAGCGTAACACTGAAGCTTTCTTT. Residues: CASSYPTGQRNTEAFF.

The chain joins TRBV5-6 to TRBJ2-5, with a tentative D call TRBD2 (6 bases). The CDR3 runs 17 residues. Germline CDR1 and CDR2: SGHDT and YYEEEE. V was pared by 0 bases and J by 2 bases, with 17 bases between. The CDR3 sequence is CASSLGGRRGTQETQYF. As DNA, the CDR3 is TGTGCCAGCAGCTTGGGGGGACGGCGCGGGACTCAAGAGACCCAGTACTTC.

V is TRBV7-6 and J is TRBJ2-3; the match to TRBD2 covers 13 bases. Germline V CDR1 and CDR2: SGHVS, FNYEAQ. The trim removed 5 bases at V and 0 bases at J, leaving 8 bases unmatched. The CDR3 contains 18 residues. The CDR3 protein is CASSPRWGLAGSTDTQYF. The DNA of the CDR3 is TGTGCCAGCAGCCCAAGGTGGGGACTAGCGGGAAGCACAGATACGCAGTATTTT.

CDR3 nucleotides: TGTGCCAGCAGTTTGCGGGCTAGCGGGCAAGAGACCCAGTACTTC. Translation gives CASSLRASGQETQYF. V gene TRBV28 combines with J gene TRBJ2-5; 8 bases fit TRBD2. Germline V CDR1 and CDR2: MDHEN, SYDVKM. J gave up 2 bases and V 3 bases, and 5 bases lay outside the gene matches. CDR3 length: 15 amino acids.

The DNA of the CDR3 is TGTGCCAGCAGCTTGGATCCCCTTACAGATACGCAGTATTTT. It translates to CASSLDPLTDTQYF. The rearrangement joins TRBV5-4 to TRBJ2-3; D gene uncertain. The CDR3 has 14 amino acids. CDR1 is SGHNT, CDR2 YYREEE, per germline (reference sequence). Trimming shortened V by 0 bases and J by 3 bases, and 8 bases separated the two germline ends.

This chain uses TRBV5-8 with TRBJ2-2; 9 nucleotides match TRBD2. The CDR3 extends over 15 amino acids. Germline-derived CDR1 and CDR2 are SGHTS and YDEGEE. Trimming took 2 bases from V and 4 from J; bases not matched to a gene: 3. The CDR3: CASSLPSGVTGELFF. CDR3 nucleotide sequence: TGTGCCAGCAGCTTACCTAGCGGGGTCACCGGGGAGCTGTTTTTT.

V is TRBV18 and J is TRBJ1-5; no clear D gene. The CDR3 spans 12 residues. V was shortened by 5 bases and J by 1 base, with 3 bases between the two germline ends. The V gene's germline CDR1 is KGHSH and CDR2 LQKENI. The CDR3, as DNA: TGTGCCAGCTCAGAGAGCAATCAGCCCCAGCATTTT. As protein: CASSESNQPQHF.

The chain has TRBV9 and TRBJ2-7, with a tentative D call TRBD2 (5 bases). Germline CDR1 is SGDLS and CDR2 is YYNGEE. Trimming cost V 4 bases and J 2 bases, with 19 bases left between them. CDR3 length: 16 amino acids. This CDR3 reads CASSPRGSGGTYEQYF. The CDR3 DNA reads TGTGCCAGCAGCCCCCGCGGGTCAGGAGGCACCTACGAGCAGTACTTC.

The gene calls are TRBV27 and TRBJ1-2; the match to TRBD1 covers 10 bases. Trimming at V came to 8 bases and at J to 4 bases, leaving 4 bases not matched to a gene. Germline V lookup: CDR1 MNHEY, CDR2 SMNVEV (reference sequence). This CDR3 region has 13 residues. CDR3 sequence reads: CASRDRGVYGYTF. DNA for the CDR3: TGTGCCAGCCGGGACAGGGGTGTCTATGGCTACACCTTC.

The chain joins TRBV11-3 to TRBJ2-5; 10 positions agree with TRBD1. The J call could be wrong; TRBJ2-7 is a better fit for the DNA end. The CDR3 totals 14 residues. The germline CDR1 and CDR2 sequences are SGHNT and YENEEA. Written as DNA, the CDR3 is TGTGCCAGCAGTTGGGGACAGGGGTACTACGAGCAGTACTTC. It is translated as CASSWGQGYYEQYF.

The V gene is TRBV29-1, the J gene TRBJ2-1, with D possibly being TRBD2 (6 bases). Trimming pared 7 bases from V and 4 bases from J, leaving 20 bases between. This CDR3 region has 15 residues. Germline CDR1 reads SQVTM; CDR2 reads ANQGSEA. CDR3 sequence (DNA): TGCAGCGCTATGTTGGGAGGTCGGGTTTACAATGAGCAGTTCTTC. Its translation is CSAMLGGRVYNEQFF.

The rearrangement uses TRBV7-2 and TRBJ2-1; D might be TRBD2 (6 bases). The CDR3 has 11 amino acids. Germline V gene data show CDR1 as SGHTA and CDR2 as FQGNSA. V lost 4 bases, J lost 14 bases, and 12 bases lay in between. CDR3 coding DNA: TGTGCCAGCAGCTCCTGGGGGAGGAAGTTCTTC. Protein product: CASSSWGRKFF.

Written as DNA, the CDR3 is TGCGCCAGCAGCCAAGAAGGGACAGGGCGGGATCAGCCCCAGCATTTT. Its protein product is CASSQEGTGRDQPQHF. V gene TRBV4-1 combines with J gene TRBJ1-5; 9 bases fit TRBD1. Per the germline V gene, CDR1 is MGHRA and CDR2 is YSYEKL. There are 16 residues in the CDR3. The trim removed 0 bases at V and 5 bases at J, leaving 5 bases unmatched.

The chain carries TRBV30 and TRBJ1-1; D is perhaps TRBD1 (5 bases). The CDR3 runs 17 residues. Germline lookup yields CDR1 GTSNPN and CDR2 SVGIG (reference sequence). The V end lost 4 bases, the J end lost 2 bases, and 23 bases lay between the germline ends. CDR3 sequence: CAWTKYGTGRLNTEAFF. The CDR3 nucleotides are TGTGCCTGGACCAAATACGGGACTGGCCGCCTTAACACTGAAGCTTTCTTT.